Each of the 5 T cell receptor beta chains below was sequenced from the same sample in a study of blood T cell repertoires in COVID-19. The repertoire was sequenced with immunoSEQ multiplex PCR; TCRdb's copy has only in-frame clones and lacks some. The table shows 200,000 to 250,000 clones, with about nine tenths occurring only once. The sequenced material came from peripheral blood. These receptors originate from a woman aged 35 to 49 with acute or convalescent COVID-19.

Here the CDR3 DNA reads TGTGCCAGCAGCTTAGATACGAGCGATGAGCAGTTCTTC. It specifies CASSLDTSDEQFF. The rearrangement links TRBV7-9 to TRBJ2-1; D is ambiguous. The CDR3 contains 13 residues. Deletions cut 1 base from V and 8 bases from J, with 9 bases between. From germline, CDR1 is SEHNR and CDR2 FQNEAQ (reference sequence).

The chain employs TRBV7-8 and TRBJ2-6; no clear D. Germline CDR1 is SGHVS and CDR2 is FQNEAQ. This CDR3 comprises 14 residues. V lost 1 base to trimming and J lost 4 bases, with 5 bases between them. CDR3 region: CASSLDPGANVLTF. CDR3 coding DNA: TGTGCCAGCAGCTTAGATCCAGGGGCCAACGTCCTGACTTTC.

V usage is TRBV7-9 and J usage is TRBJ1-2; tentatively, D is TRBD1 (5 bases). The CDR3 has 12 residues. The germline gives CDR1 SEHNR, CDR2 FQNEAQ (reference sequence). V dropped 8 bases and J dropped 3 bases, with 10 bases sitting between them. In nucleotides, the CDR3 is TGTGCCAGCCACGGAGGGGACTATGGCTACACCTTC. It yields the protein CASHGGDYGYTF.

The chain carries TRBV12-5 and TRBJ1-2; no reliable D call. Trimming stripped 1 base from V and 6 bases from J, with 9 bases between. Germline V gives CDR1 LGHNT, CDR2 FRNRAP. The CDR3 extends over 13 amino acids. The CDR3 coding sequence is TGTGCTAGTGGTTTGGGCCTACCGAATGGCTACACCTTC. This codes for CASGLGLPNGYTF.

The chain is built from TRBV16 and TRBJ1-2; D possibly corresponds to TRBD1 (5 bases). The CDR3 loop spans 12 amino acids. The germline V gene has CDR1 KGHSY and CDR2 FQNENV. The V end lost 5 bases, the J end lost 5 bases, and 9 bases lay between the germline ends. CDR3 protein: CASSTTVYGYTF. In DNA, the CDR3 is TGTGCCAGCAGCACGACAGTTTATGGCTACACCTTC. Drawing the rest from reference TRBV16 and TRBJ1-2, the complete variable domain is GEEVAQTPKHLVRGEGQKAKLYCAPIKGHSYVFWYQQVLKNEFKFLISFQNENVFDETGMPKERFSAKCLPNSPCSLEIQATKLEDSAVYFCASSTTVYGYTFGSGTRLTVV.